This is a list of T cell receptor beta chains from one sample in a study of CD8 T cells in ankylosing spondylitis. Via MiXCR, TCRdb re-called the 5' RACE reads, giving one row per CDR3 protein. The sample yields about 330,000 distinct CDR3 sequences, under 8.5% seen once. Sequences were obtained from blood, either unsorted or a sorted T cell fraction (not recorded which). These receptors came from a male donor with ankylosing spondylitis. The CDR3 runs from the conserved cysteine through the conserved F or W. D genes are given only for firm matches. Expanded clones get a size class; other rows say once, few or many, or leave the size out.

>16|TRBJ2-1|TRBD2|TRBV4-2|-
CASSQDGAGALNEQFF
TGTGCCAGCAGCCAAGATGGGGCGGGAGCTCTCAATGAGCAGTTCTTC
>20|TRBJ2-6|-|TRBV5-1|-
CASSFPQGSSSYSGANVLTF
TGCGCCAGCAGCTTTCCTCAGGGGTCCTCTTCCTACTCTGGGGCCAACGTCCTGACTTTC
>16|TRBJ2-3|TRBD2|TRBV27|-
CASSVGLADLTDTQYF
TGTGCCAGCAGTGTGGGACTAGCGGACCTCACAGATACGCAGTATTTT
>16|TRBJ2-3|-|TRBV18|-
CASSPPTGVVPDTQYF
TGTGCCAGCTCACCACCGACGGGAGTTGTCCCAGATACGCAGTATTTT
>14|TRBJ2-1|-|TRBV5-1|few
CASSLGRWGNEQFF
TGCGCCAGCAGCTTGGGGCGGTGGGGAAATGAGCAGTTCTTC
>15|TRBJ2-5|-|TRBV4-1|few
CASSQTMAGQETQYF
TGCGCCAGCAGCCAGACCATGGCGGGACAAGAGACCCAGTACTTC
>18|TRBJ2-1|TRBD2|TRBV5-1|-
CASSLGLAVISSYNEQFF
TGCGCCAGCAGCCTGGGACTAGCGGTGATTAGCTCCTACAATGAGCAGTTCTTC
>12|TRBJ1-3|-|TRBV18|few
CASSTAGDTIYF
TGTGCCAGCTCAACCGCAGGAGACACCATATATTTT
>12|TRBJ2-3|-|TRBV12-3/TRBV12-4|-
CASRSPGDTQYF
TGTGCCAGCAGAAGCCCAGGGGATACGCAGTATTTT
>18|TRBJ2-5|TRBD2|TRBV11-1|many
CASSLPPGLAGLQETQYF
TGTGCCAGCAGCCTCCCGCCGGGACTAGCGGGGTTACAAGAGACCCAGTACTTC
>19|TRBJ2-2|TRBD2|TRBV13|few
CASSLYVTSGSGNTGELFF
TGTGCCAGCAGCTTATATGTGACTAGCGGGTCCGGGAACACCGGGGAGCTGTTTTTT
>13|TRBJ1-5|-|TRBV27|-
CASSPLVRQPQHF
TGTGCCAGCAGTCCCCTCGTCCGGCAGCCCCAGCATTTT
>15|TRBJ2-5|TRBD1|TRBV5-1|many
CASSIGLDRVETQYF
TGCGCCAGCAGCATAGGATTGGACAGGGTAGAGACCCAGTACTTC
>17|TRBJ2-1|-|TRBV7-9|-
CASSLVWREAAAGEQFF
TGTGCCAGCAGCTTAGTCTGGCGGGAAGCAGCGGCAGGTGAGCAGTTCTTC